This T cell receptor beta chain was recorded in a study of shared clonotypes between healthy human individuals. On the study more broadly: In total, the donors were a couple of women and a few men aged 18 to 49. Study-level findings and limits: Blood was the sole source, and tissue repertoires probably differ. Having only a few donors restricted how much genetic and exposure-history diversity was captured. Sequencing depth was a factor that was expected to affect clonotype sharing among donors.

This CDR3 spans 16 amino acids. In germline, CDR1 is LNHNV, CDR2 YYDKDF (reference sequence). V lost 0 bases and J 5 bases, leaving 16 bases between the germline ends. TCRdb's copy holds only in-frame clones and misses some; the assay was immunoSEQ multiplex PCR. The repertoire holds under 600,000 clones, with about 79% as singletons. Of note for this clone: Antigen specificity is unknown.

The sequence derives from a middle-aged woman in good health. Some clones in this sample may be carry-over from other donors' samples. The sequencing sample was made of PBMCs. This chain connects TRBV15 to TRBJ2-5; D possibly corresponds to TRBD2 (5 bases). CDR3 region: CATSRDMASRSETQYF. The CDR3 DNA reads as TGTGCCACCAGCAGAGATATGGCTAGCCGCTCGGAGACCCAGTACTTC. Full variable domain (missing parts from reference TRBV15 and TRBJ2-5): DAMVIQNPRYQVTQFGKPVTLSCSQTLNHNVMYWYQQKSSQAPKLLFHYYDKDFNNEADTPDNFQSRRPNTSFCFLDIRSPGLGDTAMYLCATSRDMASRSETQYFGPGTRLLVL.